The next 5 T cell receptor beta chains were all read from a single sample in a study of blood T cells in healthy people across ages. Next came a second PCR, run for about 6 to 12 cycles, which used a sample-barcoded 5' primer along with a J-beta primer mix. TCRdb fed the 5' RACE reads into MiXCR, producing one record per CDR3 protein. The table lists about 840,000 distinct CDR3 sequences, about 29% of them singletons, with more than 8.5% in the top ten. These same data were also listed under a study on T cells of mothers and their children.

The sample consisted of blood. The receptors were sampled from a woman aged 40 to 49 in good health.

The CDR3 sequence: CASSRSDTDTYYGYTF. CDR3 nucleotides: TGCGCCAGCAGCCGCTCCGACACGGACACTTACTATGGCTACACCTTC. The chain links TRBV5-1 to TRBJ1-2, with D maybe TRBD1 (5 bases). This CDR3 is built from 16 residues. Trimming pared 4 bases from V and 3 bases from J, leaving 19 bases between. CDR1 and CDR2 (germline): SGHRS, YFSETQ.

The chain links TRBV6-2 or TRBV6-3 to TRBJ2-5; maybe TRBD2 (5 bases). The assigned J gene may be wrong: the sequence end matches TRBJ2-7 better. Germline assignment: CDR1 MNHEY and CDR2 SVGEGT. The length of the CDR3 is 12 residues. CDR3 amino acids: CASSRGSNEQYF. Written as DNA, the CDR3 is TGTGCCAGCAGCCGCGGGTCAAACGAGCAGTACTTC.

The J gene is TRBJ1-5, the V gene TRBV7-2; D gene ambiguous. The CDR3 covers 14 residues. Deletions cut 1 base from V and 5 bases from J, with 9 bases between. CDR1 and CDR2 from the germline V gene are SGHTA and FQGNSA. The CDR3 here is CASSLVVGDQPQHF. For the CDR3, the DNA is TGTGCCAGCAGCTTAGTGGTTGGGGATCAGCCCCAGCATTTT. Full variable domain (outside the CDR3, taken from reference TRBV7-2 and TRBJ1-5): GAGVSQSPSNKVTEKGKDVELRCDPISGHTALYWYRQSLGQGLEFLIYFQGNSAPDKSGLPSDRFSAERTGGSVSTLTIQRTQQEDSAVYLCASSLVVGDQPQHFGDGTRLSIL.

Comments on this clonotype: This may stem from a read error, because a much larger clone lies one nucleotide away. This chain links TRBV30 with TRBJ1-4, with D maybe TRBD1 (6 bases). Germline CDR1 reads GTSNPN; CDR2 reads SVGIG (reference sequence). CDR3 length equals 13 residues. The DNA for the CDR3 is TGTGCCTGGAGATTTGCAGGGGATGAAAAACGGTTTTTT. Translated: CAWRFAGDEKRFF.

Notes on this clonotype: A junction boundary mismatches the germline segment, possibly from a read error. CDR3: CASSLFRGKGHYGHTF. CDR3 bases: TGTGCCAGCAGCTTATTCCGGGGCAAAGGCCACTATGGCCACACCTTC. The V and J genes are TRBV7-9 and TRBJ1-2; TRBD1 might be the D (5 bases). The CDR3 length is 16 residues. Germline CDR1 and CDR2: SEHNR and FQNEAQ (reference sequence).